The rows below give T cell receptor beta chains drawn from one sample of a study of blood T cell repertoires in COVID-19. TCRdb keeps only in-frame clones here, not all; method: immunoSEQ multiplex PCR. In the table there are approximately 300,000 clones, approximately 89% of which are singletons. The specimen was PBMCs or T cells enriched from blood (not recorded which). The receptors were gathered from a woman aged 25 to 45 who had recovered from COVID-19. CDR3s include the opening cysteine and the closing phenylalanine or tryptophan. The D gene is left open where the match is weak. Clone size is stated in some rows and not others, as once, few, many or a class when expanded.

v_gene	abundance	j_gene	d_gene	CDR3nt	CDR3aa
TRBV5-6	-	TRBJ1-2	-	TGTGCCAGCAGCTTCGACAGGACGAACTATGGCTACACCTTC	CASSFDRTNYGYTF
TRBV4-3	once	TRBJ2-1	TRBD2	TGCGCCAGCAGCCAAGAGACTAGCGGGGGGGCCTACAATGAGCAGTTCTTC	CASSQETSGGAYNEQFF
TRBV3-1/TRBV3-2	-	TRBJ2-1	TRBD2	TGTGCCAGCAGCCTTTCCGGGACTAGCTGGAATGAGCAGTTCTTC	CASSLSGTSWNEQFF
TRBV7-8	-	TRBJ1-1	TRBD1	TGTGCCAGCAGCACACCTTTACAGGGGGCGTTAGCTTTCTTT	CASSTPLQGALAFF
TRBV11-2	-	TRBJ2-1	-	TGTGCCAGCAGCCGCTCCCTAGCTAATGAGCAGTTCTTC	CASSRSLANEQFF
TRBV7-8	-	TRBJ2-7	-	TGTGCCAGCAGCTTAGGAGCGCGGGGTATAGCCTACGAGCAGTACTTC	CASSLGARGIAYEQYF
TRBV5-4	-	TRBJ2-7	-	TGTGCCAGCAGCTTAAGAGGTTCCTACGAGCAGTACTTC	CASSLRGSYEQYF
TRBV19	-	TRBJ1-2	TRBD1	TGTGCCAGTACCCTCGGACAGGAAAACTATGGCTACACCTTC	CASTLGQENYGYTF
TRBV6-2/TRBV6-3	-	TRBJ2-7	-	TGTGCCAGCAGTAAAATCAACAGGGATCGTGAGCAGTACTTC	CASSKINRDREQYF
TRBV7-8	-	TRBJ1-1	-	TGTGCCAGCAGCTTAGATGGGCTCTCCGGAGCTTTCTTT	CASSLDGLSGAFF
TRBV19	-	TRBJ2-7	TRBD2	TGTGCCAGTAGTATCGGGACTAGCAGTTTCTACGAGCAGTACTTC	CASSIGTSSFYEQYF
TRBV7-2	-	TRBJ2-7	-	TGTGCCAGCAGCCACCCCAGTACCCGCGAGCAGTACTTC	CASSHPSTREQYF
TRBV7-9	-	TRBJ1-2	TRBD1	TGTGCCAGCAGCGACCGCGGGGACAGAAGCGGCTACACCTTC	CASSDRGDRSGYTF
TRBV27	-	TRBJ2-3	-	TGTGCCAGCGGGGGGGCTAGCGAGCTTGTGGGTACGCAGTATTTT	CASGGASELVGTQYF
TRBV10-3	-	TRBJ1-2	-	TGTGCCATCAGTGGTCTTTTGGAGTATGGCTACACCTTC	CAISGLLEYGYTF
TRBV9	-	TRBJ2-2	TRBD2	TGTGCCAGCAGCCCATTTAGCGGGGGCCCTGGGAACACCGGGGAGCTGTTTTTT	CASSPFSGGPGNTGELFF
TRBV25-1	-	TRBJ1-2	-	TGTGCCAGCAGGGATCTAGGCTATGGCTACACCTTC	CASRDLGYGYTF
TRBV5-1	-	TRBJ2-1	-	TGCGCCAGCAGCTTGGGGTCTAGCGCCTACAATGAGCAGTTCTTC	CASSLGSSAYNEQFF
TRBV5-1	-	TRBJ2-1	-	TGCGCCAGCAGCTTGGTCCGACAGGTCAATGAGCAGTTCTTC	CASSLVRQVNEQFF
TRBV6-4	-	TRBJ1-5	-	TGTGCCAGCAGTGAAGGGGCCAATCAGCCCCAGCATTTT	CASSEGANQPQHF
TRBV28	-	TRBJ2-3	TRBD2	TGTGCCAGCACCCAGGCCCCTAGCGGGGGCACAGATACGCAGTATTTT	CASTQAPSGGTDTQYF
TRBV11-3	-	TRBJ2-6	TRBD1	TGTGCCAGCAGCTTAGGGGACAGGGCTGGGGCCAACGTCCTGACTTTC	CASSLGDRAGANVLTF
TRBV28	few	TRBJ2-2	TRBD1	TGTGCCAGCAGTTCTCCTTCCACTACAGGGGTCGGAAACACCGGGGAGCTGTTTTTT	CASSSPSTTGVGNTGELFF
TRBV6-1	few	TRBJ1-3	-	TGTGCCAGCAGTGAACGTCCTTTTACTGGAAACACCATATATTTT	CASSERPFTGNTIYF
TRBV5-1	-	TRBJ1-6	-	TGCGCCAGCAGCTTGGACGGCAGGGCAGGTTCACCCCTCCACTTT	CASSLDGRAGSPLHF
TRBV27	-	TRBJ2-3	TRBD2	TGTGCCAGCAGTTACAGCGGGGGGGTTCCGGATACGCAGTATTTT	CASSYSGGVPDTQYF
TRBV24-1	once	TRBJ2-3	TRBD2	TGTGCCACCAGTGGAATAGCGGGGGCCGGCACAGATACGCAGTATTTT	CATSGIAGAGTDTQYF
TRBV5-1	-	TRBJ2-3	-	TGCGCCAGCAGCCCTGACAAGGGGGCAGATACGCAGTATTTT	CASSPDKGADTQYF
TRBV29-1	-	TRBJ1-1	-	TGCAGCGTTGGGGGCAGAATGAACACTGAAGCTTTCTTT	CSVGGRMNTEAFF
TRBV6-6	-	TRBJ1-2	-	TGTGCCGTCCATAGGGGTACAGGGCCCAGCGGCGGCTACACCTTC	CAVHRGTGPSGGYTF
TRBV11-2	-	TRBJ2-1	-	TGTGCCAGCAGCTTAGAGTCAGTCAATGAGCAGTTCTTC	CASSLESVNEQFF
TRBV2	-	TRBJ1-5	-	TGTGCCAGCAGCGTATCCATTCCAGGGAATCAGCCCCAGCATTTT	CASSVSIPGNQPQHF
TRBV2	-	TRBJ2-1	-	TGTGCCAGCAGTGAATGGCGGGTGGATGAGCAGTTCTTC	CASSEWRVDEQFF
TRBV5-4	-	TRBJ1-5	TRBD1	TGTGCCAGCAGCTTGGGCGGGACAGCCTACAATCAGCCCCAGCATTTT	CASSLGGTAYNQPQHF
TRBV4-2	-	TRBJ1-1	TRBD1	TGTGCCAGCAGCCCTGGACAGGGGGAATGGGGCACTGAAGCTTTCTTT	CASSPGQGEWGTEAFF
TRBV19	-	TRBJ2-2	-	TGTGCCAGTACCTCCGGGACACTAGTCACCGGGGAGCTGTTTTTT	CASTSGTLVTGELFF
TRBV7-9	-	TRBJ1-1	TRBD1	TGTGCCAGCAGCTCCTTGGACAGGGAGGCTTTCTTT	CASSSLDREAFF
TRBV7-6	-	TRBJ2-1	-	TGTGCCAGCAGCCTTCGAGGAGGAGAGAGCTCCTACAATGAGCAGTTCTTC	CASSLRGGESSYNEQFF
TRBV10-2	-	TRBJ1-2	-	TGCGCCAGCAGTGAGTCGATCGGCCAAACGGGAAACTATGGCTACACCTTC	CASSESIGQTGNYGYTF
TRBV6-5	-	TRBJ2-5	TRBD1	TGTGCCAGCAGAGCAGGACAGGTCCCAGAGACCCAGTACTTC	CASRAGQVPETQYF
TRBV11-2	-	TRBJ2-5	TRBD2	TGTGCCAGCAGCTGGACTAGCGGGTCAACCCAAGAGACCCAGTACTTC	CASSWTSGSTQETQYF
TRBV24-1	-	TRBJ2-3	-	TGTGCCACCAGTGATTTAGGGACACCCGGGGCAGATACGCAGTATTTT	CATSDLGTPGADTQYF
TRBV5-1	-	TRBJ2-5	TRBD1	TGCGCCAGCAGCTTAGGGACAGGGGACTATGAGACCCAGTACTTC	CASSLGTGDYETQYF
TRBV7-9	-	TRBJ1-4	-	TGTGCCAGCAGCTCGACCTCGAGGACTAATGAAAAACTGTTTTTT	CASSSTSRTNEKLFF
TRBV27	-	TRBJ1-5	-	TGTGCCAGCCCTAACGGGGGAGTTAGATTTTTAAGCAATCAGCCCCAGCATTTT	CASPNGGVRFLSNQPQHF
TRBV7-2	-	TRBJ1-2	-	TGTGCCAGCACCCTCCGGCGGGGGGTAGGGTATGGCTACACCTTC	CASTLRRGVGYGYTF
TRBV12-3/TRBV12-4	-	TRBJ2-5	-	TGTGCCAGCAGGGGGGGACCTGCGGAGACCCAGTACTTC	CASRGGPAETQYF
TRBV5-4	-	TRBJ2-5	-	TGTGCCAGCAGTTGGGACAATCAAGAGACCCAGTACTTC	CASSWDNQETQYF
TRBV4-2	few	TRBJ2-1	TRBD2	TGTGCCAGCAGCCTTGGCTCAGCGGGGGGTGACGATGAGCAGTTCTTC	CASSLGSAGGDDEQFF
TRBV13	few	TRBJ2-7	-	TGTGCCAGCCGCCCGCCGCAGGGGATTCACGAGCAGTACTTC	CASRPPQGIHEQYF
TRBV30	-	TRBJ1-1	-	TGTGCCCTGGGGCGGGGGAGGAACACTGAAGCTTTCTTT	CALGRGRNTEAFF
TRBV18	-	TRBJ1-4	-	TGTGCCAGCTCAGCGGGCCGCACAACTAATGAAAAACTGTTTTTT	CASSAGRTTNEKLFF
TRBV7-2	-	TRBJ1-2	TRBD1	TGTGCCAGCAGCTCGATTTCTACAGGGGTCTCCTATGGCTACACCTTC	CASSSISTGVSYGYTF
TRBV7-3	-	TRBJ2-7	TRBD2	TGTGCCAGCAGCTTAACGGCGGGGGGTCCCTACGAGCAGTACTTC	CASSLTAGGPYEQYF
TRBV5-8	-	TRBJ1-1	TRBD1	TGTGCCAGCAGCTTGATCAGGGGGGAGAGCACTGAAGCTTTCTTT	CASSLIRGESTEAFF
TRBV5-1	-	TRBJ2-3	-	TGCGCCAGCAGGGGATTCGGACAGAACACAGATACGCAGTATTTT	CASRGFGQNTDTQYF
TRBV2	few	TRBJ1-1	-	TGTGCCAGCAGTGAACATGGGAGGGACACTGAAGCTTTCTTT	CASSEHGRDTEAFF
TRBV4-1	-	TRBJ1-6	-	TGCGCCAGCAGCCAACTTCTGGAGAATTCACCCCTCCACTTT	CASSQLLENSPLHF
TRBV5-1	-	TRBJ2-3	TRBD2	TGCGCCAGCAGCTTGGCCCCGGGACTAGTCCCGACGAGGGTGGATACGCAGTATTTT	CASSLAPGLVPTRVDTQYF
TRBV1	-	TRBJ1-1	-	TGCACCAGCAGCCTCGCTGAGGCCGGGAACACTGAAGCTTTCTTT	CTSSLAEAGNTEAFF